The 6 T cell receptor beta chains presented below share a single source sample, sequenced in a study of shared clonotypes between healthy human individuals. The table came from immunoSEQ multiplex PCR; TCRdb's copy has only in-frame clones and leaves some out. Of around 750,000 clones in the sample, roughly 70% were seen once. The sequenced sample consisted of memory CD4+ T cells sorted from blood. As for subset: CD45RA-negative fraction. These receptors were obtained from a woman aged 30 to 39 in good health.

The chain employs TRBV5-1 and TRBJ1-1, with D hard to call. Germline values: CDR1 SGHRS, CDR2 YFSETQ. This CDR3 region has 14 residues. Trimming removed 2 bases at V and 1 base at J, with 9 bases between. CDR3 region: CASSLWTENTEAFF. The CDR3 DNA sequence: TGCGCCAGCAGCTTATGGACGGAGAACACTGAAGCTTTCTTT.

The J gene is TRBJ1-2, the V gene TRBV28, with 7 bases that match TRBD1. With V trimmed by 8 bases and J by 6 bases, 15 bases remained unmatched. CDR3 length: 15 amino acids. The V gene's germline CDR1 is MDHEN and CDR2 SYDVKM. The CDR3 DNA reads TGTGCCAGCCGCCCTACGGCCGACAGGGCCCATGGCTACACCTTC. Translation: CASRPTADRAHGYTF.

The genes are TRBV7-9 and TRBJ2-7; D is perhaps TRBD2 (7 bases). Trimming pared 0 bases from V and 4 bases from J, leaving 16 bases between. The germline CDR1 and CDR2 sequences are SEHNR and FQNEAQ (reference sequence). CDR3 size: 16 residues. The CDR3 DNA follows: TGTGCCAGCAGCTTAGCTGGAGGGGGGGCGCGTTACGAGCAGTACTTC. Residues: CASSLAGGGARYEQYF.

The chain combines TRBV6-5 with TRBJ2-7; 10 bases align to TRBD2. In germline, CDR1 is MNHEY, CDR2 SVGAGI. The CDR3 has 16 residues. J gave up 0 bases and V 0 bases, and 2 bases lay outside the gene matches. The CDR3 region is CASSYSGLADSYEQYF. DNA of the CDR3: TGTGCCAGCAGTTACTCCGGACTAGCGGACTCCTACGAGCAGTACTTC.

The chain has TRBV2 and TRBJ1-5; D is possibly TRBD1 (6 bases). CDR3 length: 15 amino acids. V dropped 6 bases and J dropped 4 bases, with 16 bases sitting between them. Germline CDR1 SNHLY, CDR2 FYNNEI. CDR3 DNA: TGTGCCAGCAGGGGCCCGGGGGCGAGAAATCAGCCCCAGCATTTT. This translates into CASRGPGARNQPQHF.

This clone was seen a few times. This sequence joins TRBV29-1 and TRBJ2-7, with D perhaps TRBD2 (6 bases). Germline V gene sequence: CDR1 SQVTM, CDR2 ANQGSEA. The CDR3 is 12 amino acids. The ends were cut back, 5 bases at V and 8 bases at J, with 16 bases in the middle. CDR3 DNA sequence: TGCAGCGTTATTGGGCGGGGAGTGAAGCAGTACTTC. It translates to CSVIGRGVKQYF.